These 14 T cell receptor beta chains were all obtained from the same sample, sequenced in a study of blood T cell repertoires in COVID-19. Profiling relied on immunoSEQ multiplex PCR, and the TCRdb table lists in-frame clones only, not all of them. The table lists about 200,000 clones, 80% to 85% of them singletons. The sample was peripheral blood. All receptors come from a man in his forties with acute or convalescent COVID-19.

V and J are TRBV10-2 and TRBJ2-7, with 7 bases that match TRBD1. The CDR3 runs 17 residues. V was clipped by 6 bases and J by 2 bases; unmatched bases: 16. Germline CDR1 and CDR2: WSHSY and SAAADI. The CDR3 DNA sequence: TGCGCCAGCAGCCTCAGGACAGGAACCAGCCTCCCCTACGAGCAGTACTTC. Protein sequence: CASSLRTGTSLPYEQYF.

This rearrangement joins TRBV28 to TRBJ2-7; TRBD1 aligns across 9 bases. Germline V CDR1 and CDR2: MDHEN, SYDVKM. This CDR3 comprises 17 residues. Germline trimming cut 6 bases from V and 1 base from J; bases unmatched to any gene: 13. The CDR3 protein is CASRDLRGDRESYEQYF. CDR3 sequence (DNA): TGTGCCAGCAGGGACCTTAGGGGGGACAGGGAATCCTACGAGCAGTACTTC.

The chain carries TRBV12-3 or TRBV12-4 and TRBJ1-2, with 8 bases aligning to TRBD1. The trim removed 3 bases at V and 8 bases at J, leaving 5 bases unmatched. The CDR3 is 13 amino acids. The CDR3 loop reads CASSFATGVGYTF. The CDR3 coding sequence is TGTGCCAGCAGTTTCGCGACAGGGGTAGGCTACACCTTC.

The chain joins TRBV28 to TRBJ1-2; 7 bases line up with TRBD1. Trimming cost V 3 bases and J 13 bases; bases outside gene matches: 8. Germline CDR1 reads MDHEN; CDR2 reads SYDVKM. The CDR3 extends over 12 amino acids. For the CDR3, the DNA is TGTGCCAGCAGTTTCCCCCGACAGGGAGCCACCTTC. It specifies CASSFPRQGATF.

The rearrangement links TRBV6-5 to TRBJ2-3, with 14 bases that match TRBD2. The germline CDR1 and CDR2 sequences are MNHEY and SVGAGI. J gave up 5 bases and V 6 bases, and 1 base lay outside the gene matches. The CDR3 is made up of 14 amino acids. CDR3 residues: CASSGTSGGDTQYF. CDR3 nucleotide sequence: TGTGCCAGCAGCGGGACTAGCGGGGGAGATACGCAGTATTTT.

The genes are TRBV20-1 and TRBJ1-1; possible D gene TRBD1, 6 bases. Trimming took off 6 bases at V and 3 bases at J, with 14 bases between the two ends. The CDR3 covers 13 residues. The germline gives CDR1 DFQATT, CDR2 SNEGSKA (reference sequence). CDR3 loop: CSASQGRDTEAFF. DNA for the CDR3: TGCAGTGCCAGTCAGGGGAGAGACACTGAAGCTTTCTTT.

J is TRBJ1-2 and V is TRBV9, with D possibly matching TRBD1 (5 bases). The CDR3 runs 16 residues. Trimming removed 2 bases at V and 4 bases at J, with 18 bases between. The germline V gene encodes CDR1 SGDLS and CDR2 YYNGEE. DNA of the CDR3: TGTGCCAGCAGCGTCGACAGCAAGTCTTATTTCTATGGCTACACCTTC. This codes for CASSVDSKSYFYGYTF.

Note on this clone: Different DNA sequences within this sample yield the same CDR3. CDR3 in amino acids: CAWSVQGNQPQHF. The CDR3, as DNA: TGTGCCTGGAGCGTTCAGGGGAATCAGCCCCAGCATTTT. The chain carries TRBV30 and TRBJ1-5, with D possibly TRBD1 on 6 matching bases. The V gene's germline CDR1 is GTSNPN and CDR2 SVGIG (reference sequence). The CDR3 extends over 13 amino acids. The ends were cut back, 3 bases at V and 4 bases at J, with 10 bases in the middle.

This clone was seen only once. This chain connects TRBV6-5 to TRBJ1-1; D is uncertain. The CDR3 contains 13 residues. The germline gives CDR1 MNHEY, CDR2 SVGAGI. V gave up 2 bases and J gave up 5 bases, with 9 bases separating them. The CDR3 here is CASSYEGTTEAFF. Written as DNA, the CDR3 is TGTGCCAGCAGTTACGAGGGTACGACTGAAGCTTTCTTT.

This chain uses TRBV15 with TRBJ2-1; 10 nucleotides align to TRBD2. The CDR3 consists of 16 residues. Trimming removed 3 bases from V and 1 base from J; junction bases left unmatched: 3. Germline V gene data show CDR1 as LNHNV and CDR2 as YYDKDF (reference sequence). In DNA form, the CDR3 reads TGTGCCACCAGCAGCCCTAGCGGGAGTTCCTACAATGAGCAGTTCTTC. The encoded protein is CATSSPSGSSYNEQFF.

This clone was observed a handful of times. V usage is TRBV3-1 (or the pseudogene TRBV3-2) and J usage is TRBJ2-3; 9 bases map to TRBD2. CDR1 is LGHDT and CDR2 is YNNKEL in the germline V gene (reference sequence). V gave up 6 bases and J gave up 2 bases; unmatched junction bases: 6. CDR3 length: 15 residues. CDR3 sequence reads: CASSRTSANTDTQYF. CDR3 nucleotide sequence: TGTGCCAGCAGTCGGACTAGCGCAAACACAGATACGCAGTATTTT.

The genes are TRBV18 and TRBJ2-7; 7 bases are a match to TRBD1. This CDR3 has 15 residues. The germline CDR1 and CDR2 sequences are KGHSH and LQKENI. J lost 0 bases, V lost 3 bases, and 5 bases had no gene match. The CDR3 protein is CASSPTGSLSYEQYF. In DNA, the CDR3 is TGTGCCAGCTCACCGACAGGGAGTCTCTCCTACGAGCAGTACTTC.

The chain couples TRBV19 to TRBJ1-3; 7 bases are shared with TRBD1. With V trimmed by 7 bases and J by 0 bases, 9 bases remained unmatched. The germline gives CDR1 LNHDA, CDR2 SQIVND (reference sequence). The CDR3 runs 16 residues. The CDR3, as DNA: TGTGCCAGTACCATCGGACAGGCTAACTCTGGAAACACCATATATTTT. It translates to CASTIGQANSGNTIYF.

The chain carries TRBV5-1 and TRBJ2-5, with 9 nucleotides matching TRBD2. Looked up from germline, CDR1 is SGHRS and CDR2 is YFSETQ. The CDR3 spans 17 residues. After removal of 0 bases from V and 1 base from J, the junction contained 7 bases not matched to a gene. In nucleotides, the CDR3 is TGCGCCAGCAGCTTGGCCGCACTAGCGGGTTTCCAAGAGACCCAGTACTTC. As protein: CASSLAALAGFQETQYF.